This TCR beta chain was identified in a study of T cell responses to AZD1222 COVID-19 vaccine. V was shortened by 4 bases and J by 8 bases, with 17 bases between the two germline ends. The V gene's germline CDR1 is SGHTA and CDR2 FQGNSA. This CDR3 comprises 14 residues. This clone was recorded once. The table came from immunoSEQ multiplex PCR; TCRdb's copy has only in-frame clones and leaves some out. The sample lists 66,000 or so clones, less than 90% occurring once. The TCR originated in an adult in good health. This chain uses TRBV7-2 with TRBJ1-2, with TRBD1 as a possible D gene (5 bases). Sequenced here: peripheral blood, sampled on day 0 of AZD1222 vaccination. In nucleotides, the CDR3 is TGTGCCAGCAGCTACCCGGGGGGGGTTGGCGGCTACACCTTC. Amino acids: CASSYPGGVGGYTF.